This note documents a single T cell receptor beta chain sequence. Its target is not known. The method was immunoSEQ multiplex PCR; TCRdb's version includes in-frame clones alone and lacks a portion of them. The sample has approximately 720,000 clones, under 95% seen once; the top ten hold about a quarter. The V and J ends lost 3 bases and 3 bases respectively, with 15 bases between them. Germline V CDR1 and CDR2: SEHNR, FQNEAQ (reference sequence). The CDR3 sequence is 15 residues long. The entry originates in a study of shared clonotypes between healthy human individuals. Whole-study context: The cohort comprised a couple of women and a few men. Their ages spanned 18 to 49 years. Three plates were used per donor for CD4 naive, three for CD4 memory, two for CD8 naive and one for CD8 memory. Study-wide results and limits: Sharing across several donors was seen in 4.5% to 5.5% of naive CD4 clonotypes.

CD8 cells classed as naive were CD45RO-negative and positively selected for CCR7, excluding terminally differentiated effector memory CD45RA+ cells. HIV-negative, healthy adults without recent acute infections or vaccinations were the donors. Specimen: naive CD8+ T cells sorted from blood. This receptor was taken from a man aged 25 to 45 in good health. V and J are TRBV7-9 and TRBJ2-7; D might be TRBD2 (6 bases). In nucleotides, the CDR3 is TGTGCCAGCAGCTTCGTAGGAGGGGCCCACTACGAGCAGTACTTC. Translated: CASSFVGGAHYEQYF.